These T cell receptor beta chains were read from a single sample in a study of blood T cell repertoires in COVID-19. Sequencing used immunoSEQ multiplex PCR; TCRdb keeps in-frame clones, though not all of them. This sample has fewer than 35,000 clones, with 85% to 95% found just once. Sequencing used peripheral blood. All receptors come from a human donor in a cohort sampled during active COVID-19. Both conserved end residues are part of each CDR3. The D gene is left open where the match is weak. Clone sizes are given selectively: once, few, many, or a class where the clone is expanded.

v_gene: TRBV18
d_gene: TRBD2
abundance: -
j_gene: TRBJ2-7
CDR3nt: TGTGCCAGCTCACCACCGCGGGCGGGAGGTACCTACGAGCAGTACTTC
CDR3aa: CASSPPRAGGTYEQYF

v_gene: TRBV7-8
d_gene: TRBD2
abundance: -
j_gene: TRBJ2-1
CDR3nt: TGTGCCAGCAGCCTAGGGACTACCGGAAATGAGCAGTTCTTC
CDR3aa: CASSLGTTGNEQFF

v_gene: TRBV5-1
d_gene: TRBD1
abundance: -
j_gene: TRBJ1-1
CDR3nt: TGCGCCACCTCCAGACAGGGGTCGATGAACACTGAAGCTTTCTTT
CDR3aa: CATSRQGSMNTEAFF

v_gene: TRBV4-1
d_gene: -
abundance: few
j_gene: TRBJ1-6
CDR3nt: TGCGCCAGCAGCCAAGAGAACTCGGGGGGCTCACCCCTCCACTTT
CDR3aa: CASSQENSGGSPLHF

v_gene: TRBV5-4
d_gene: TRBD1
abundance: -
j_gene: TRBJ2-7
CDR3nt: TGTGCCAGCAGCGCGGGGACAGGGGGGTCCTACGAGCAGTACTTC
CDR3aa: CASSAGTGGSYEQYF

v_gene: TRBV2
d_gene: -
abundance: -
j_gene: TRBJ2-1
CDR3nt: TGTGCCAGCAGCCGGGATGAGCAGTTCTTC
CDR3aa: CASSRDEQFF

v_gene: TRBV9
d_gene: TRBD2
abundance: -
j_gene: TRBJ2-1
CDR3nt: TGTGCCAGCAGCGCTACGGGGACTACCCCCTACAATGAGCAGTTCTTC
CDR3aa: CASSATGTTPYNEQFF

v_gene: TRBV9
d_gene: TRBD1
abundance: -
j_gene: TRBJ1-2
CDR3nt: TGTGCCAGCAGCGTAGGGGAGGGACAGGTATATGGCTACACCTTC
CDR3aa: CASSVGEGQVYGYTF

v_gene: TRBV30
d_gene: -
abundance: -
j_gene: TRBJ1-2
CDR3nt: TGTGCCTGGAGCCCCGCCCTACCCACCTATGGCTACACCTTC
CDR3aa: CAWSPALPTYGYTF

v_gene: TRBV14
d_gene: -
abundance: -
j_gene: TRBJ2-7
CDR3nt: TGTGCCAGCAGCCAAGGTACGGGAAGCGAGCAGTACTTC
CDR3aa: CASSQGTGSEQYF

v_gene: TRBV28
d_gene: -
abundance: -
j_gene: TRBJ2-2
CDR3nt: -
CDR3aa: CASTVVGTGSPVF

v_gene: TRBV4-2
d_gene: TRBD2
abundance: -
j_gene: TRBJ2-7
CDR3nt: TGTGCCAGCAGCCACGGGACTAGCGAATCCTACGAGCAGTACTTC
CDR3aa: CASSHGTSESYEQYF

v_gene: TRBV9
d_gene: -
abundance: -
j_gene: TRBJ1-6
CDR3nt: TGTGCCAGCAGCGCCGGGTACCATAATTCACCCCTCCACTTT
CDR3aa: CASSAGYHNSPLHF

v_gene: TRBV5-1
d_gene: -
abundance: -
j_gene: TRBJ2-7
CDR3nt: TGCGCCAGCAGCTCACAGGCCTCAAGCTCCTACGAGCAGTACTTC
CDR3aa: CASSSQASSSYEQYF

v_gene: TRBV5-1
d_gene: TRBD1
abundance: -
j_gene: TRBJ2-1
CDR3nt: TGCGCCAGCAGCGAGGGGACAGCCAGCTCCTACAATGAGCAGTTCTTC
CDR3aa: CASSEGTASSYNEQFF

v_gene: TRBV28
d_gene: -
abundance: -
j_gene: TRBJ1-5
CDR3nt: TGTGCCAGCACCACTTCGGGGGGGTATCAGCCCCAGCATTTT
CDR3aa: CASTTSGGYQPQHF

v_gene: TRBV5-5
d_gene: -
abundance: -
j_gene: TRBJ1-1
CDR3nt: TGTGCCAGCAGCTCCCCTGGGGGGGGCGAAGCTTTCTTT
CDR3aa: CASSSPGGGEAFF

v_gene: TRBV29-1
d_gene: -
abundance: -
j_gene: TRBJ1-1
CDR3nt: TGCAGCGTTGAAGCGGGTCGGACTGAAGCTTTCTTT
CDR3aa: CSVEAGRTEAFF

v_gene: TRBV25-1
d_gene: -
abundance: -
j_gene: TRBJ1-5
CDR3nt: TGTGCCAGCAGTGAATTCGGGAATCAGCCCCAGCATTTT
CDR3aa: CASSEFGNQPQHF

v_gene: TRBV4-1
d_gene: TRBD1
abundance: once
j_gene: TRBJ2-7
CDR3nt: TGCGCCAGCAGCCAAGGAGCCAGGGGGCAATACGAGCAGTACTTC
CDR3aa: CASSQGARGQYEQYF

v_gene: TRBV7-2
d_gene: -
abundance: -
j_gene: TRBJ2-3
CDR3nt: TGTGCCAGCAGCTTCTACACAGATACGCAGTATTTT
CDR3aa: CASSFYTDTQYF

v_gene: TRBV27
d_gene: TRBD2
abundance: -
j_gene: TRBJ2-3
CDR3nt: TGTGCCAGCAGTTTAAGGACTAGCGGGAGTCCTGGCACAGATACGCAGTATTTT
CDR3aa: CASSLRTSGSPGTDTQYF

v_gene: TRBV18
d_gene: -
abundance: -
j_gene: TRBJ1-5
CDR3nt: TGTGCCAGCTCCCCCGGCGGGGACTTCGCGCCCCAGCATTTT
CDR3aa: CASSPGGDFAPQHF

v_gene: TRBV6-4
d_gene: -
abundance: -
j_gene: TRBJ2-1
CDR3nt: TGTGCCAGCAGTGAGAGAGGGCTTCAGGGGCACAATGAGCAGTTCTTC
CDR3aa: CASSERGLQGHNEQFF

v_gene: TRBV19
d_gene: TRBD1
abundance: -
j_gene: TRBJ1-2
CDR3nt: TGTGCCAGTAGTCGGACAGGGGGCGCCTATGGCTACACCTTC
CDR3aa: CASSRTGGAYGYTF

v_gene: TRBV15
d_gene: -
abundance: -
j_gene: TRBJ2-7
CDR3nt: TGTGCCACCAGCAGACCAGATCCTTCCTACGAGCAGTACTTC
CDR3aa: CATSRPDPSYEQYF

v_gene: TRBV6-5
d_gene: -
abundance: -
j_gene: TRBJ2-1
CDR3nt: TGTGCCAGCAGTCGGGACTGGGTCGGAAGTGAGCAGTTCTTC
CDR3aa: CASSRDWVGSEQFF

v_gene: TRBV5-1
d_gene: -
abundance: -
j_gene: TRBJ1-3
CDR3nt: TGCGCCAGCAGCTTGGGTGACAGACTGACTGGAAACACCATATATTTT
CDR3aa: CASSLGDRLTGNTIYF

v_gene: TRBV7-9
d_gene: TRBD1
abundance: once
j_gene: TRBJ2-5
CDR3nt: TGTGCCAGCAGTAGGACAGGGGTAGAGACCCAGTACTTC
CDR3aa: CASSRTGVETQYF

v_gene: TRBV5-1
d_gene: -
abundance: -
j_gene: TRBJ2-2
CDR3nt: TGCGCCAGCAGTTCCGCGAACACCGGGGAGCTGTTTTTT
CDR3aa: CASSSANTGELFF

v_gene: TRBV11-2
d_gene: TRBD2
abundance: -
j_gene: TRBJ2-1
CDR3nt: TGTGCCAGCAGCCGACTAGCGGGAGGCCGGGATGAGCAGTTCTTC
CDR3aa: CASSRLAGGRDEQFF

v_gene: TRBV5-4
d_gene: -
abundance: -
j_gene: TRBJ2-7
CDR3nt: TGTGCCAGCAGCTTGGCCACTATGGCTAGCGCGACCTACGAGCAGTACTTC
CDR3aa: CASSLATMASATYEQYF